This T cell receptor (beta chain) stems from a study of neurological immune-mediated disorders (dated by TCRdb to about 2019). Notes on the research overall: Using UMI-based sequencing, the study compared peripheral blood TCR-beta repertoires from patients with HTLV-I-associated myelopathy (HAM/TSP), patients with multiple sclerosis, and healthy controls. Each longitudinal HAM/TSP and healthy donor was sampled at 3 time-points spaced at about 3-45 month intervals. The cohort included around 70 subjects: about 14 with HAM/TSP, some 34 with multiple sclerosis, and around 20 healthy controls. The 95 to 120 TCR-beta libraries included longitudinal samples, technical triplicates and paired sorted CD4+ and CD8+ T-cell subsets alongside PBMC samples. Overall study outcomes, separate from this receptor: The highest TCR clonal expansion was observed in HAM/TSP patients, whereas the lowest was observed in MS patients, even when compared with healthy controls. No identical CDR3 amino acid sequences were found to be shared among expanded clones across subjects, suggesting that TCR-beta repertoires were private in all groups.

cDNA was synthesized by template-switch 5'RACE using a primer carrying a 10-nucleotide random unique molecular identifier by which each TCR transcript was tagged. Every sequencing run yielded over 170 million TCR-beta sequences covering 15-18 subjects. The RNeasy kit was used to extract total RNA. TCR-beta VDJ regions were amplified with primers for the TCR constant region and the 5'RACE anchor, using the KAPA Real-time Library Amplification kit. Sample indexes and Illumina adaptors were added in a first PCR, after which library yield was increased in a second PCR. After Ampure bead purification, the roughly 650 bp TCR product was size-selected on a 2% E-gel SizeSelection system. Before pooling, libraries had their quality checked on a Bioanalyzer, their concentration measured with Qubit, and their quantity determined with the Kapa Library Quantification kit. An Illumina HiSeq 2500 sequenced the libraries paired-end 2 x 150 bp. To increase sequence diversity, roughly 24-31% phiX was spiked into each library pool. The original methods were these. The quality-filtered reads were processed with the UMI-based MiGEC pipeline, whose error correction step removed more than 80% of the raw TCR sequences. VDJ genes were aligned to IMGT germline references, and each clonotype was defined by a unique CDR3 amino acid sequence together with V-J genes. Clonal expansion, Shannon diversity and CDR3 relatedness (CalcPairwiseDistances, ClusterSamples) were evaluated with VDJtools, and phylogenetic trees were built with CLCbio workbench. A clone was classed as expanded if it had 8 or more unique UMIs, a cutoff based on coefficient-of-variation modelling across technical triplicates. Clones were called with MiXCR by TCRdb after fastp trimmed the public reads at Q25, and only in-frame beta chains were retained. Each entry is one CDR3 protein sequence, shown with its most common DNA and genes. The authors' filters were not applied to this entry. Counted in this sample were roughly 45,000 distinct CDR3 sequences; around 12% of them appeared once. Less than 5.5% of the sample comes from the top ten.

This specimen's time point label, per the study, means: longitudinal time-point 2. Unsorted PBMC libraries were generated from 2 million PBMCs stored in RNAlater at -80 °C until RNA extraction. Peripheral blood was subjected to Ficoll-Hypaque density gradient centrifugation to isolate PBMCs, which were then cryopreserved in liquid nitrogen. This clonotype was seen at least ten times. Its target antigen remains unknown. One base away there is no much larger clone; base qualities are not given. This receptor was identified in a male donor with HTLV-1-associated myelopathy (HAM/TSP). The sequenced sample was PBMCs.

The nucleotides are TGTGCCAGCAGTTACGTGGGTATCACCTACAATGAGCAGTTCTTC. Protein translation: CASSYVGITYNEQFF. The sequence links TRBV6-2 or TRBV6-3 to TRBJ2-1; confidence is insufficient to name the D gene. Relative to germline, V is 2 bases shorter and J is 2 bases shorter, with 10 bases between their ends. The CDR3, from cysteine to phenylalanine, totals 15 residues. Only CDR3 DNA is held: 45 bases, read in frame from base 1. CDR1 and CDR2, per the germline V gene, are MNHEY and SVGEGT.